A single sample gave rise to the 31 T cell receptor beta chains below, sequenced in a study of blood T cell repertoires in COVID-19 (dated by TCRdb to between 2020 and 2021). Library preparation employed the immunoSEQ multiplex PCR assay. TCRdb limited this immuneACCESS table to in-frame rearrangements with V and J called. A share of clones is missing; checked studies link under half to unresolved V genes, and the rest is unexplained. The sample includes 140,000 to 150,000 clones, with 86% observed a single time. Jointly, the top ten make up roughly 3.9% of the sample. Sequencing was done on a sample of PBMCs or T cells enriched from blood (not recorded which). The receptors shown here come from a man aged 50 to 59 who had recovered from COVID-19.

The CDR3 DNA reads as TGTGCCAGCAGCCAAGATCTGACTAGGAAAGAGACCCAGTACTTC. Protein sequence: CASSQDLTRKETQYF. V usage is TRBV14 and J usage is TRBJ2-5; D might be TRBD2 (6 bases). This CDR3 has 15 residues. V was cut by 0 bases and J by 3 bases, with 11 bases left in between. From germline, CDR1 is SGHDN and CDR2 FVKESK.

V and J are TRBV11-2 and TRBJ2-7, with D uncertain. The V gene's germline CDR1 is SGHAT and CDR2 FQNNGV. The V gene lost 5 bases and the J gene lost 4 bases, with 18 bases spanning the gap. This CDR3 contains 15 residues. CDR3 sequence reads: CASSPSWVQAYEQYF. The CDR3 DNA follows: TGTGCCAGCAGCCCCAGTTGGGTGCAAGCGTACGAGCAGTACTTC.

The chain joins TRBV10-3 to TRBJ2-4, with a possible D match to TRBD2 (5 bases). This CDR3 spans 15 amino acids. V was cut by 0 bases and J by 5 bases, with 11 bases left in between. CDR1 is ENHRY and CDR2 is SYGVKD in the germline V gene. This chain's CDR3 is CAISESRGYENIQYF. DNA of the CDR3: TGTGCCATCAGTGAGTCCAGAGGGTACGAAAACATTCAGTACTTC.

This clone was seen once. The rearrangement links TRBV19 to TRBJ1-1, with unresolved D. The CDR3 contains 12 residues. Trimming left V 3 bases short and J 1 base short, with 3 bases between. The germline V gene encodes CDR1 LNHDA and CDR2 SQIVND (reference sequence). The CDR3 protein is CASSIRNTEAFF. CDR3 DNA: TGTGCCAGTAGTATTAGGAACACTGAAGCTTTCTTT.

As to this clone: Within the sample, other DNA sequences also encode this same CDR3. V is TRBV10-3 and J is TRBJ1-5; D is possibly TRBD1 (5 bases). Trimming left V 4 bases short and J 1 base short, with 5 bases between. The CDR3 spans 13 residues. CDR1 ENHRY and CDR2 SYGVKD come from the germline V gene. The CDR3: CAISGQSNQPQHF. The CDR3, as DNA: TGTGCCATCAGTGGACAGAGCAATCAGCCCCAGCATTTT.

This rearrangement joins TRBV4-1 to TRBJ2-1, with a possible D match to TRBD1 (5 bases). The V end was cut by 1 base, the J end by 3 bases, with 10 bases between. This CDR3 spans 15 amino acids. Germline V CDR1 and CDR2: MGHRA, YSYEKL. In DNA, the CDR3 is TGCGCCAGCAGCCAAGTATTCCAGGGCTACAATGAGCAGTTCTTC. It translates to CASSQVFQGYNEQFF.

This rearrangement joins TRBV4-3 to TRBJ1-1, with 7 bases aligning to TRBD1. V lost 3 bases and J lost 3; bases outside the gene matches: 4. The CDR3 consists of 14 residues. Germline CDR1 reads LGHNA; CDR2 reads YSLEER. For the CDR3, the DNA is TGCGCCAGCAGCCAGCGGACAGGAGACACTGAAGCTTTCTTT. Translated, it gives CASSQRTGDTEAFF.

The genes are TRBV6-5 and TRBJ1-3; tentative D call: TRBD1 (5 bases). The CDR3 loop spans 15 amino acids. The V end was cut by 9 bases, the J end by 0 bases, with 15 bases between. The germline V gene encodes CDR1 MNHEY and CDR2 SVGAGI. CDR3 DNA sequence: TGTGCCAGTTTGGGAGGGGTAAGCTCTGGAAACACCATATATTTT. It encodes CASLGGVSSGNTIYF.

The chain couples TRBV18 to TRBJ1-2; TRBD1 agrees at 7 bases. CDR1 and CDR2 (germline): KGHSH, LQKENI. V was clipped by 0 bases and J by 1 base; unmatched bases: 5. The CDR3 length is 16 residues. CDR3 protein: CASSPPGTADNYGYTF. In DNA, the CDR3 is TGTGCCAGCTCACCACCCGGGACAGCAGATAACTATGGCTACACCTTC.

This clone is a singleton in its sample. This sequence joins TRBV3-1 (or the pseudogene TRBV3-2) and TRBJ2-1; D is possibly TRBD2 (6 bases). The germline CDR1 and CDR2 sequences are LGHDT and YNNKEL (reference sequence). This CDR3 has 14 amino acids. V was pared by 4 bases and J by 7 bases, with 14 bases between. The CDR3 region has the DNA TGTGCCAGCAGCCGAACTAGCAGGACAAATGAGCAGTTCTTC. This sequence encodes CASSRTSRTNEQFF.

V usage is TRBV5-1 and J usage is TRBJ2-1; D may be TRBD2 (8 bases). This CDR3 comprises 17 residues. Trimming pared 2 bases from V and 5 bases from J, leaving 20 bases between. Germline values: CDR1 SGHRS, CDR2 YFSETQ. The CDR3 DNA reads TGCGCCAGCAGCTTATCGGTAGCGGGACAGACGAACAATGAGCAGTTCTTC. The encoded protein is CASSLSVAGQTNNEQFF.

The rearrangement uses TRBV30 and TRBJ2-2; 8 bases agree with TRBD2. Germline lookup yields CDR1 GTSNPN and CDR2 SVGIG (reference sequence). This CDR3 spans 16 amino acids. Trimming at V came to 2 bases and at J to 6 bases, leaving 11 bases not matched to a gene. The chain's CDR3 is CAWSLKREYLAGELFF. DNA of the CDR3: TGTGCCTGGAGTCTAAAGCGGGAGTATCTTGCCGGGGAGCTGTTTTTT. The full variable domain, its missing parts supplied by reference TRBV30 and TRBJ2-2, is SQTIHQWPATLVQPVGSPLSLECTVEGTSNPNLYWYRQAAGRGLQLLFYSVGIGQISSEVPQNLSASRPQDRQFILSSKKLLLSDSGFYLCAWSLKREYLAGELFFGEGSRLTVL.

The chain recombines TRBV7-2 with TRBJ1-2; D is possibly TRBD1 (5 bases). Trimming cost V 8 bases and J 4 bases, with 23 bases left between them. CDR1 and CDR2 from the germline V gene are SGHTA and FQGNSA. The CDR3 is made up of 16 amino acids. CDR3 residues: CASPDGRSGLRYGYTF. CDR3 bases: TGTGCCAGCCCTGACGGTCGGTCGGGACTTCGCTATGGCTACACCTTC.

The chain links TRBV7-3 to TRBJ2-2; 9 positions agree with TRBD1. Trimming cost V 6 bases and J 6 bases; bases outside gene matches: 11. The CDR3 consists of 16 residues. Germline V gives CDR1 SGHTA, CDR2 FQGTGA. Here the CDR3 DNA reads TGTGCCAGCAGAATGGCCGGGACAGGGAGTTCCGGGGAGCTGTTTTTT. It translates to CASRMAGTGSSGELFF.

The CDR3 DNA is TGTGCCAGCAGTTTATCCGGGACAAGCACAGATACGCAGTATTTT. Translating it yields CASSLSGTSTDTQYF. The rearrangement uses TRBV28 and TRBJ2-3, with D possibly TRBD1 on 6 matching bases. Germline-derived CDR1 and CDR2 are MDHEN and SYDVKM. The V gene lost 1 base and the J gene lost 0 bases, with 8 bases spanning the gap. The CDR3 has 15 residues.

In DNA, the CDR3 is TGCAGTGCCACGGGATGGGATGGCTACACCTTC. It translates to CSATGWDGYTF. The rearrangement joins TRBV20-1 to TRBJ1-2; D remains unclear. Per germline, CDR1 DFQATT and CDR2 SNEGSKA (reference sequence). The CDR3 has 11 residues. Trimming cost V 6 bases and J 6 bases, with 11 bases left between them.

This chain joins TRBV9 and TRBJ2-7; 9 nucleotides agree with TRBD2. CDR3 length equals 16 residues. V trimming: 0 bases; J trimming: 2 bases; junction bases outside the gene matches: 6. In germline, CDR1 is SGDLS, CDR2 YYNGEE. Here the CDR3 DNA reads TGTGCCAGCAGCGTAGAATCCTTAGCGGGAGCCTACGAGCAGTACTTC. Translation: CASSVESLAGAYEQYF.

The chain employs TRBV28 and TRBJ1-1; possible D gene TRBD1, 6 bases. The CDR3 consists of 17 residues. V was pared by 6 bases and J by 0 bases, with 20 bases between. Germline assignment: CDR1 MDHEN and CDR2 SYDVKM. The CDR3 spells CASSWASRGLMNTEAFF. The DNA of the CDR3 is TGTGCCAGCAGCTGGGCTTCCAGGGGTCTCATGAACACTGAAGCTTTCTTT.

The V gene is TRBV28, the J gene TRBJ2-5; D call uncertain. Trimming left V 7 bases short and J 6 bases short, with 15 bases between. CDR1 and CDR2 from the germline V gene are MDHEN and SYDVKM. This CDR3 has 13 residues. The DNA of the CDR3 is TGTGCCAGCACCAGTCAGGCCTGGAAGACCCAGTACTTC. This encodes CASTSQAWKTQYF.

The chain employs TRBV12-3 or TRBV12-4 and TRBJ2-1; TRBD2 agrees at 10 bases. V was pared by 7 bases and J by 9 bases, with 3 bases of the junction left unmatched. The CDR3 length is 12 residues. In nucleotides, the CDR3 is TGTGCCAGCACCCGGACTAGCGGTGAGCAGTTCTTC. Translation gives CASTRTSGEQFF.

V is TRBV15 and J is TRBJ2-3; 8 nucleotides match TRBD2. Germline lookup yields CDR1 LNHNV and CDR2 YYDKDF (reference sequence). Trimming took 8 bases from V and 7 from J; bases not matched to a gene: 8. The CDR3 length is 13 residues. The CDR3 DNA is TGTGCCACCGGGACTAGAGCCGAAAATACGCAGTATTTT. Protein: CATGTRAENTQYF.

This chain joins TRBV7-9 and TRBJ2-7; 8 nucleotides line up with TRBD1. CDR3 size: 14 residues. Germline-derived CDR1 and CDR2 are SEHNR and FQNEAQ (reference sequence). Trimming cost V 4 bases and J 6 bases; bases outside gene matches: 8. CDR3 in amino acids: CASSSTQGALEQYV. CDR3 nucleotide sequence: TGTGCCAGCAGCTCCACCCAGGGGGCGCTCGAGCAGTACGTC.

This clone has only one observation. The genes are TRBV3-1 (or the pseudogene TRBV3-2) and TRBJ2-3, with a possible D match to TRBD2 (5 bases). V lost 7 bases, J lost 0 bases, and 17 bases lay in between. Germline CDR1 LGHDT, CDR2 YNNKEL (reference sequence). This CDR3 contains 16 residues. The CDR3 DNA reads as TGTGCCAGCACCCGAGGGAGCGGAACTAGCACAGATACGCAGTATTTT. This translates into CASTRGSGTSTDTQYF.

The chain combines TRBV20-1 with TRBJ1-5, with D uncertain. Trimming removed 5 bases from V and 2 bases from J, with 7 bases in between. Germline CDR1 and CDR2: DFQATT and SNEGSKA (reference sequence). The CDR3 is 12 amino acids. The CDR3 DNA reads as TGCAGTGCTCGTGACGGCAATCAGCCCCAGCATTTT. Translated, it gives CSARDGNQPQHF.

The chain couples TRBV7-2 to TRBJ1-3; D not resolved. Germline V gene sequence: CDR1 SGHTA, CDR2 FQGNSA. The CDR3 length is 16 residues. Trimming removed 1 base at V and 0 bases at J, with 10 bases between. CDR3 in amino acids: CASSLVDGSSGNTIYF. In DNA, the CDR3 is TGTGCCAGCAGCTTAGTCGACGGGAGCTCTGGAAACACCATATATTTT.

The chain links TRBV5-8 to TRBJ2-2, with 9 bases fitting TRBD2. The CDR3 is 16 amino acids. J lost 1 base, V lost 3 bases, and 4 bases had no gene match. Germline CDR1 is SGHTS and CDR2 is YDEGEE. The CDR3 here is CASSSRTSENTGELFF. The CDR3 DNA reads TGTGCCAGCAGCTCGAGGACTAGCGAGAACACCGGGGAGCTGTTTTTT.

The table lists this clone with a few counts. The V gene is TRBV5-4, the J gene TRBJ2-3; no firm D call. CDR1 and CDR2 (germline): SGHNT, YYREEE (reference sequence). This CDR3 contains 19 residues. The germline V and J ends were trimmed by 4 bases and 3 bases, with 27 bases remaining between them. CDR3 loop: CASSPRPPGRRGGTDTQYF. The CDR3 region has the DNA TGTGCCAGCAGCCCTAGACCCCCCGGCCGCCGAGGTGGGACAGATACGCAGTATTTT.

The rearrangement uses TRBV21-1 and TRBJ2-7; no check of the table's D call, TRBD2, against the DNA was made. TRBV21-1 is a documented pseudogene. The CDR3 totals 17 residues. The CDR3 nucleotides are TGTGCCAGCAGCAAAGCGCAGGAAGCGGGAGCCTTCTACGAGCAGTACTTC. Its translation is CASSKAQEAGAFYEQYF.

V usage is TRBV11-2 and J usage is TRBJ2-3; tentative D call: TRBD1 (5 bases). This CDR3 comprises 15 residues. V gave up 5 bases and J gave up 4 bases, with 16 bases separating them. CDR1 and CDR2 from the germline V gene are SGHAT and FQNNGV. The CDR3 spells CASSSDSYRADTQYF. The DNA for the CDR3 is TGTGCCAGCAGCAGCGACAGTTATCGGGCAGATACGCAGTATTTT.

V and J are TRBV2 and TRBJ2-4; 8 nucleotides agree with TRBD1. The CDR3 extends over 16 amino acids. V gave up 8 bases and J gave up 4 bases; unmatched junction bases: 13. Germline V gives CDR1 SNHLY, CDR2 FYNNEI. CDR3 nucleotide sequence: TGTGCCAGCGCCAGCACAAGGGGACAGGTTAAAAACATTCAGTACTTC. It translates to CASASTRGQVKNIQYF. The complete variable domain, with remaining parts taken from reference TRBV2 and TRBJ2-4, reads EPEVTQTPSHQVTQMGQEVILRCVPISNHLYFYWYRQILGQKVEFLVSFYNNEISEKSEIFDDQFSVERPDGSNFTLKIRSTKLEDSAMYFCASASTRGQVKNIQYFGAGTRLSVL.

This clone showed up just a few times. The chain joins TRBV5-1 to TRBJ1-6; D might be TRBD1 (5 bases). This CDR3 is 16 amino acids long. CDR1 is SGHRS and CDR2 is YFSETQ in the germline V gene. Trimming removed 2 bases from V and 7 bases from J, with 16 bases in between. CDR3 nucleotides: TGCGCCAGCAGCTTACGACCTGACAGAACCAATTCACCCCTCCACTTT. Residues: CASSLRPDRTNSPLHF.